The clone carrying this TCR beta chain showed up just a few times. These data are taken from a study of T cells in Graves' hyperthyroidism and ophthalmopathy. It was RNA transcripts that yielded the amplified TCR beta CDR3 regions. First-round RT-PCR targeting the TCR CDR3 was performed with the HTBI primer set. Using its own MiXCR run on the multiplex PCR reads, TCRdb lists one record per CDR3 protein. The sample gives about 700,000 distinct CDR3 sequences, roughly 15% of which show up once; roughly 10% is in the top ten. The CDR3 contains 13 residues. V lost 3 bases, J lost 6 bases, and 13 bases lay in between. Germline V gene data show CDR1 as SGHRS and CDR2 as YFSETQ.

The rearrangement links TRBV5-1 to TRBJ2-7; tentatively, D is TRBD2 (6 bases). The origin of this receptor is a woman under 30 with Graves' hyperthyroidism. Sequencing input: blood. Here the CDR3 DNA reads TGCGCCAGCAGCTACGGGAGCATGGCCGAGCAGTACTTC. Its translation is CASSYGSMAEQYF.